This TCR beta chain derives from a study of shared T cell receptors in the human thymus. The germline CDR1 and CDR2 sequences are MNHEY and SMNVEV (reference sequence). This CDR3 spans 16 amino acids. The ends lost 6 bases at V and 4 bases at J; junction bases unmatched: 14. Clones were sequenced by immunoSEQ multiplex PCR, and TCRdb holds only the in-frame ones, with some missing. Altogether roughly 710,000 clones are present, roughly 88% being singletons, with the ten largest covering around 0.0094%. The sample also formed part of further work on human thymus T cells. That study adds: Infants, healthy and Finnish, who were having corrective surgery for congenital heart defects served as donors. Apparent skewing of V and J gene usage characterized both thymic and blood repertoires. Highly overlapping thymic repertoires in unrelated individuals were reported by related research.

The clonotype comes from a girl less than two years old with a congenital heart defect. The chain joins TRBV27 to TRBJ1-2, with 7 positions matching TRBD1. The sequencing input was thymocytes. The CDR3 DNA sequence: TGTGCCAGCAGCCTGAATGTCGACAGGGTACGCTATGGCTACACCTTC. As protein: CASSLNVDRVRYGYTF.